The source of this TCR beta chain is a study of blood T cell repertoires in COVID-19. Background on the study: COVID-19 samples, acute and convalescent, were from the United States, Italy and Spain. Sample material is recorded as cDNA or gDNA derived from T cells, B-cell-depleted T cells, or PBMCs.

Per the authors' pipeline: Amplified reference gene primers provided the basis for estimating nucleated cell counts. Sequencing used immunoSEQ multiplex PCR; TCRdb keeps in-frame clones, though not all of them. V, J and clone size were drawn from that table, and D and trimming were deduced from the DNA. This sample yields around 100,000 clones, of which roughly 80% are seen a single time; 3% to 4% belongs to the top ten. The CDR3 length is 13 residues. The V end lost 5 bases, the J end lost 6 bases, and 13 bases lay between the germline ends. Germline loops: CDR1 SGHTA, CDR2 FQGNSA. This chain joins TRBV7-2 and TRBJ1-2, with D possibly matching TRBD1 (5 bases). The specimen was peripheral blood. This clonotype was obtained from an elderly woman with active or convalescent COVID-19. CDR3 in amino acids: CASSRGRGNGYTF. The CDR3 nucleotides are TGTGCCAGCAGCCGTGGACGGGGGAATGGCTACACCTTC.